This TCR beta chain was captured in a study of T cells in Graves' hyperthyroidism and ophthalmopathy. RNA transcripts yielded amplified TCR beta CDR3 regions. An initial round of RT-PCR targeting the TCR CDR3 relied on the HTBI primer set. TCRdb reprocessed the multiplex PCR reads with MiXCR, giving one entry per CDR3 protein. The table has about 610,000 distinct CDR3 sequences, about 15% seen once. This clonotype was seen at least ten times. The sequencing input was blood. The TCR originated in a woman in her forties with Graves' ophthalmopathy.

This CDR3 reads CASTLGQGSYEQYF. The CDR3 DNA follows: TGTGCCAGTACCTTGGGACAGGGTTCCTACGAGCAGTACTTC. The V gene is TRBV19, the J gene TRBJ2-7; 9 bases line up with TRBD1. Trimming removed 7 bases from V and 1 base from J; junction bases left unmatched: 5. The CDR3 runs to 14 residues. CDR1 is LNHDA, CDR2 SQIVND, per germline (reference sequence).